This entry features one T cell receptor beta chain sequence. This entry is derived from a study of T cell changes during pregnancy in multiple sclerosis. TCRdb's copy holds only in-frame clones and misses some; the assay was immunoSEQ multiplex PCR. Of tens of thousands of clones detected, just over 90% appear once; the ten largest clones hold approximately 1.5%. This CDR3 region has 15 residues. Germline V gene data show CDR1 as SGHRS and CDR2 as YFSETQ. V was clipped by 4 bases and J by 4 bases; unmatched bases: 8. The sequence came from a female donor with multiple sclerosis, enrolled in a pregnancy study. This specimen was peripheral blood, taken in the third trimester of pregnancy. This chain joins TRBV5-1 and TRBJ2-7; TRBD1 agrees at 10 bases. The CDR3 loop reads CASSPQGQGSYEQYF. The DNA for the CDR3 is TGCGCCAGCAGCCCACAGGGACAGGGGTCTTACGAGCAGTACTTC.